This T cell receptor beta chain came from a study of blood T cell repertoires in COVID-19. For the study at large: The origin of the acute and convalescent COVID-19 samples was the United States, Italy and Spain.

The CDR3 has 17 residues. Germline-derived CDR1 and CDR2 are SGHRS and YFSETQ. V lost 4 bases, J lost 0 bases, and 19 bases lay in between. Per the original data handling: Reference gene primer amplification in the assay estimated nucleated cell counts. TCRdb's copy holds only in-frame clones and misses some; the assay was immunoSEQ multiplex PCR. V and J calls and clone size are copied from that table; D and trimming were computed from the DNA. This sample has 280,000 or so clones, with over 75% found just once. The receptor comes from a woman aged 60-70 years with acute or convalescent COVID-19. Input material: peripheral blood. The V call is TRBV5-1, the J call TRBJ1-1, with D tentatively TRBD1 (5 bases). In DNA form, the CDR3 reads TGCGCCAGCAGCCCCCGCGGAGGGGCCTTAATGAACACTGAAGCTTTCTTT. Translation gives CASSPRGGALMNTEAFF.